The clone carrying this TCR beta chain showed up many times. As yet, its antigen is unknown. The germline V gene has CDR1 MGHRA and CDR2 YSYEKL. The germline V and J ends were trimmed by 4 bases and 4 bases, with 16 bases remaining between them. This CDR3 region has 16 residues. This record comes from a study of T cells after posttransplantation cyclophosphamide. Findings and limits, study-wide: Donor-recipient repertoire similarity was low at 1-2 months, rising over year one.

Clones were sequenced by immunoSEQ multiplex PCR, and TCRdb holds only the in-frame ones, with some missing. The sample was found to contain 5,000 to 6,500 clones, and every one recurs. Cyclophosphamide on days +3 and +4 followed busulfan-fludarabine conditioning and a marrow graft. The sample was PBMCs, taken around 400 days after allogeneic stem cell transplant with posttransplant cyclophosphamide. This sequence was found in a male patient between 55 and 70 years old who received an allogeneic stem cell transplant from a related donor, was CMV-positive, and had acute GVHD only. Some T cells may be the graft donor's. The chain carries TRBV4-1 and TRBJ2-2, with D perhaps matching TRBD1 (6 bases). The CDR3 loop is CASSPPWGLGTGELFF. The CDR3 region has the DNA TGCGCCAGCAGCCCCCCTTGGGGGCTGGGCACCGGGGAGCTGTTTTTT.